In this sample, the clone carrying this TCR beta chain turned up a few times. Its target is unknown. The data stem from a study of molecular identifiers for immune sequencing clone quantification. Trimming cost V 2 bases and J 5 bases, with 9 bases left between them. The CDR3 totals 14 residues. The germline V gene has CDR1 SGHAT and CDR2 FQNNGV. TCRdb independently ran MiXCR on the PCR reads; one entry per CDR3 protein. The data contain around 480,000 distinct CDR3 sequences, 25% of them singletons. Overall study results and limits: Naive cells had under 1% of molecules in clones above 20 RNA copies, effectors over 99%. Among 800,000 to 1,000,000 naive cells, spiked Jurkat TCR RNA from a single cell was reportedly detectable.

The chain uses TRBV11-2 and TRBJ2-2, with D unclear. The receptor's source is a human donor in good health. Some libraries in this study had Jurkat cell RNA spiked in. The sample taken for sequencing was naive CD8+ T cells from blood, with Jurkat cell RNA spiked in. Stated subset: FACS-sorted CD8+CD4-CCR7+CD45RA+ naive T cells. The CDR3 sequence is CASSLLLGTGELFF. In DNA, the CDR3 is TGTGCCAGCAGCTTATTGTTGGGGACCGGGGAGCTGTTTTTT.